These T cell receptor beta chains were read from a single sample in a study of T cell repertoires in cytomegalovirus infection. Using its own MiXCR run on the reads, TCRdb lists one record per CDR3 protein. The table includes roughly 990,000 distinct CDR3 sequences, approximately 32% detected once. For these TCRs, the target antigens are not known. The sequenced sample was cultured CD8+ T cells from PBMCs, obtained from culture after CMV antigen stimulation. These receptors originate from a human donor in good health (CMV status not recorded). Some clones in this sample may be carry-over from other donors' samples. CDR3s include the opening cysteine and the closing phenylalanine or tryptophan. Fields, in order: J gene, V gene, CDR3 protein.

TRBJ2-1 TRBV12-3/TRBV12-4 CATGTSVYNEQFF
TRBJ2-2 TRBV19 CASLPTGTPGELFF
TRBJ1-6 TRBV5-1 CANSFGTNSPLHF
TRBJ2-7 TRBV7-1 CASSRGTGGHEQYF
TRBJ1-1 TRBV7-8 CASSLVWLQANTEAFF
TRBJ2-2 TRBV5-6 CASSRPGRGIGELFF
TRBJ2-1 TRBV6-5 CASSYSTGYNEQFF
TRBJ1-5 TRBV6-5 CASSSTGSWQPQHF
TRBJ2-4 TRBV6-6 CASSYSLTGGKNIQYF
TRBJ2-7 TRBV5-1 CASSSYGTGGFYEQYF
TRBJ2-5 TRBV27 CASSLRGGSGETQYF
TRBJ1-1 TRBV10-3 CAISGNTEAFF
TRBJ2-3 TRBV7-8 CASSLDGASGGVGTDTQYF